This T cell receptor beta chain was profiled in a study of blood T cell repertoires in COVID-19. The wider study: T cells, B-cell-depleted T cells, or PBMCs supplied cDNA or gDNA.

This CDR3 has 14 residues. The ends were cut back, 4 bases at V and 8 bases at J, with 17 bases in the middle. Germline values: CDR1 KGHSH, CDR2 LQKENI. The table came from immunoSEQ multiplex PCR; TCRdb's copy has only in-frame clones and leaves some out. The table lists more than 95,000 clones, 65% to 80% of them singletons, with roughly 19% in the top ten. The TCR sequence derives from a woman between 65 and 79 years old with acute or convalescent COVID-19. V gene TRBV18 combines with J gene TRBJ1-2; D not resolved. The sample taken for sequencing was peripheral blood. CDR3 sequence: CASSQDRTQRGYTF. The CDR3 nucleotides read TGTGCCAGCTCACAAGATAGGACTCAGAGGGGCTACACCTTC. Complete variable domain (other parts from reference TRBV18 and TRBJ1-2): NAGVMQNPRHLVRRRGQEARLRCSPMKGHSHVYWYRQLPEEGLKFMVYLQKENIIDESGMPKERFSAEFPKEGPSILRIQQVVRGDSAAYFCASSQDRTQRGYTFGSGTRLTVV.